This T cell receptor beta chain was identified during a study of cytomegalovirus exposure and HLA in healthy donors. General observations from the study: Sequencing artifact likely explains a cluster of highly shared sequence variants. Usually a TCR sequence was rare, but some public TCRs were found in many donors. Segments of the TCR beta V type were, in most cases, productive about 87% or about 30% of the time in an earlier analysis.

This CDR3 is built from 13 residues. Germline CDR1 is SQVTM and CDR2 is ANQGSEA. V lost 5 bases and J 6 bases, leaving 16 bases between the germline ends. PCR involved 60 Vbeta and 13 Jbeta primers. The table came from immunoSEQ multiplex PCR; TCRdb's copy has only in-frame clones and leaves some out. Its table records about 60,000 clones. With regard to this clone: Its antigen is unidentified.

The chain combines TRBV29-1 with TRBJ1-1, with a weak D call TRBD1 (5 bases). The sequenced sample was PBMCs. This TCR came from a boy younger than 18 in good health and CMV-seronegative. CDR3 amino acids: CSVFDSVVSEAFF. Written as DNA, the CDR3 is TGCAGCGTTTTTGACAGCGTTGTTTCTGAAGCTTTCTTT.